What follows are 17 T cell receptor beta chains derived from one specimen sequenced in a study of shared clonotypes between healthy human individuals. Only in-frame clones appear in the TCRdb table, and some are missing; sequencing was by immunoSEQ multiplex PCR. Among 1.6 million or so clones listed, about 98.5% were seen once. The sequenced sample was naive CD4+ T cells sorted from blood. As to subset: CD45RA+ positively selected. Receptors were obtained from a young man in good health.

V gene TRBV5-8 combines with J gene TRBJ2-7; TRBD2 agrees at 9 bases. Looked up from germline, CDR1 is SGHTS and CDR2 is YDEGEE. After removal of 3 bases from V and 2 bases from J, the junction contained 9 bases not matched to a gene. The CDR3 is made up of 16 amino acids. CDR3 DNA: TGTGCCAGCAGCTCTTCAAGGGCTAGCGGGGCCTACGAGCAGTACTTC. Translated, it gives CASSSSRASGAYEQYF.

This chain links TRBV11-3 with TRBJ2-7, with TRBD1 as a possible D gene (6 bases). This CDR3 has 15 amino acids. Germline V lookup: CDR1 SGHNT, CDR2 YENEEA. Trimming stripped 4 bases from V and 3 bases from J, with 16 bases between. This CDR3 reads CASSSLPAGDYEQYF. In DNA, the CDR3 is TGTGCCAGCAGCTCCCTCCCGGCAGGGGACTACGAGCAGTACTTC.

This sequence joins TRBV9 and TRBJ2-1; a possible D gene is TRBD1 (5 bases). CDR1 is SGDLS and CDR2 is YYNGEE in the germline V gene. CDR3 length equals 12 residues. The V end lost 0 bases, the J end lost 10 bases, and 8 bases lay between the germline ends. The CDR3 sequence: CASSVGTREQFF. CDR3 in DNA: TGTGCCAGCAGCGTAGGGACACGGGAGCAGTTCTTC.

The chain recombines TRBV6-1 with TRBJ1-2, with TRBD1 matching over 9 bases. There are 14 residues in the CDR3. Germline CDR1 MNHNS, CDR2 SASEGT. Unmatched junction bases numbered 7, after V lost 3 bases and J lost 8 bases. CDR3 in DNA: TGTGCCAGCAGTGACTGGGACAGGGTCTCAGGCTACACCTTC. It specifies CASSDWDRVSGYTF.

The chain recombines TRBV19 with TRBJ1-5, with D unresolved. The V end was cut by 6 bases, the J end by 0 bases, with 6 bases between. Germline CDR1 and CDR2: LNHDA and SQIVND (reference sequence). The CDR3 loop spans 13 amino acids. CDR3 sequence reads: CASSGASNQPQHF. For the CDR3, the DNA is TGTGCCAGTAGCGGTGCTAGCAATCAGCCCCAGCATTTT.

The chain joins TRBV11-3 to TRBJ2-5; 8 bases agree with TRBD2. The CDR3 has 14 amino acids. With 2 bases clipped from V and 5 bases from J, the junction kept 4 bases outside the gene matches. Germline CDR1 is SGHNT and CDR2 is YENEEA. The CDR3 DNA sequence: TGTGCCAGCAGCTTATCAGCGGGGGCGGAGACCCAGTACTTC. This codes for CASSLSAGAETQYF.

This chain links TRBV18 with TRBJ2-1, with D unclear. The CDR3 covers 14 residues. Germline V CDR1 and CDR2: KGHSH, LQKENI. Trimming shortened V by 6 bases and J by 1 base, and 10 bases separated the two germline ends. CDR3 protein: CASSLSISYNEQFF. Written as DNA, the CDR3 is TGTGCCAGCTCTCTTTCTATTTCCTACAATGAGCAGTTCTTC.

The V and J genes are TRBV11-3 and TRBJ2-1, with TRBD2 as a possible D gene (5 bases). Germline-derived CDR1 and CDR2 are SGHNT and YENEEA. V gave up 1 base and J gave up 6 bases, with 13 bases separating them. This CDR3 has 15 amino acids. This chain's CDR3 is CASSLAGIESNEQFF. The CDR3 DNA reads TGTGCCAGCAGCTTAGCGGGAATTGAGAGCAATGAGCAGTTCTTC.

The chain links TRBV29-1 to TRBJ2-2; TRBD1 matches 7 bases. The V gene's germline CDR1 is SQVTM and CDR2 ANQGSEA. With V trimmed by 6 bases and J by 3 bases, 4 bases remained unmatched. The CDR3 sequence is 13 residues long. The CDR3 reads CSVQGVDTGELFF. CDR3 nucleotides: TGCAGCGTGCAGGGGGTTGACACCGGGGAGCTGTTTTTT.

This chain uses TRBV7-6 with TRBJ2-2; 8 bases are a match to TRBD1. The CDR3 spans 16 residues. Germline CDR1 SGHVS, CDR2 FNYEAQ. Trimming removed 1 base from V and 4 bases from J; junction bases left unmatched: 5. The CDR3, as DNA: TGTGCCAGCAGCTTAGGTCGGACAGGGTCCACCGGGGAGCTGTTTTTT. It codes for CASSLGRTGSTGELFF.

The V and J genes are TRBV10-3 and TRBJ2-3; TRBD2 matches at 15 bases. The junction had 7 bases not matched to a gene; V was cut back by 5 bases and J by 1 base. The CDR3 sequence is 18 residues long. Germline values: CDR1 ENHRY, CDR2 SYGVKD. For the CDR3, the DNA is TGTGCCATCAGTCGGGGACTAGCGGGAGGAGAGCGCACAGATACGCAGTATTTT. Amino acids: CAISRGLAGGERTDTQYF.

The CDR3 DNA follows: TGTGCCAGCTCACCGGGGATTGCTGGAAACACCATATATTTT. Amino acid sequence: CASSPGIAGNTIYF. This chain uses TRBV18 with TRBJ1-3; no definite D call. The CDR3 is 14 residues long. Germline CDR1 and CDR2: KGHSH and LQKENI. V was clipped by 3 bases and J by 2 bases, with 8 bases between them.

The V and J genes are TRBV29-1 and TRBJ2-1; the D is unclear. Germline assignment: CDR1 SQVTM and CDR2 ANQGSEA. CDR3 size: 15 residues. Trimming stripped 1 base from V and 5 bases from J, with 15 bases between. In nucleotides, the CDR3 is TGCAGCGTTGAAGCGGCCGGGTTAGAAGACAATGAGCAGTTCTTC. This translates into CSVEAAGLEDNEQFF.

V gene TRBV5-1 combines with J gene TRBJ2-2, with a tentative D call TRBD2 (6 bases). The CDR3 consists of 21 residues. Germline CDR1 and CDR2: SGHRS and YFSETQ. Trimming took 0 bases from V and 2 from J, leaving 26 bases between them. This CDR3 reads CASSLAVALNRGGQNTGELFF. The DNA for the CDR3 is TGCGCCAGCAGCTTGGCCGTCGCCCTCAATCGGGGAGGACAAAACACCGGGGAGCTGTTTTTT.

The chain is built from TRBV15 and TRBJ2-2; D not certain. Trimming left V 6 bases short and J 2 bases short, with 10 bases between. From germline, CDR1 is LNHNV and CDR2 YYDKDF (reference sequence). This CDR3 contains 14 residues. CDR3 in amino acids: CATRKDPNTGELFF. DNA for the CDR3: TGTGCCACCAGGAAGGACCCAAACACCGGGGAGCTGTTTTTT.

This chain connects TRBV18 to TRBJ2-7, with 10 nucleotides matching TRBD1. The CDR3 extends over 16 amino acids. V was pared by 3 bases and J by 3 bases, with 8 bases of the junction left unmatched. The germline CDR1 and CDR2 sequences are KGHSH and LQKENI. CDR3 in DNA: TGTGCCAGCTCACCTAAAACCGGGACAGGGGTCTACGAGCAGTACTTC. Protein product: CASSPKTGTGVYEQYF. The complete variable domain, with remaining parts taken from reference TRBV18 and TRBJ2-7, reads NAGVMQNPRHLVRRRGQEARLRCSPMKGHSHVYWYRQLPEEGLKFMVYLQKENIIDESGMPKERFSAEFPKEGPSILRIQQVVRGDSAAYFCASSPKTGTGVYEQYFGPGTRLTVT.

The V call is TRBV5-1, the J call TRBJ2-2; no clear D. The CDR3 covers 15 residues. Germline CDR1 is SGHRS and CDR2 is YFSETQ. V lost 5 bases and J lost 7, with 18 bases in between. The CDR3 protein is CASSQNPASLGELFF. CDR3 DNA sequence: TGCGCCAGCAGTCAAAACCCTGCGAGTCTCGGGGAGCTGTTTTTT.